Described below is a single T cell receptor beta chain sequence and its context. Patients had to be free of confetti depigmentation, indicating active vitiligo. This sample is part of a study of resident and recirculating memory T cells in vitiligo. TCRdb keeps only in-frame clones here, not all; method: immunoSEQ multiplex PCR. The sample has tens of thousands of clones, about 91% seen once. Trimming removed 3 bases from V and 8 bases from J; junction bases left unmatched: 8. This CDR3 has 14 residues. Germline V gene lookup returns CDR1 SGHRS and CDR2 YFSETQ. Input material: blood. The chain uses TRBV5-1 and TRBJ1-3, with 7 positions matching TRBD1. This clonotype was obtained from a male donor with vitiligo. CDR3 sequence: CASSSGQNGYTIYF. For the CDR3, the DNA is TGCGCCAGCAGCTCGGGACAGAATGGGTACACCATATATTTT.